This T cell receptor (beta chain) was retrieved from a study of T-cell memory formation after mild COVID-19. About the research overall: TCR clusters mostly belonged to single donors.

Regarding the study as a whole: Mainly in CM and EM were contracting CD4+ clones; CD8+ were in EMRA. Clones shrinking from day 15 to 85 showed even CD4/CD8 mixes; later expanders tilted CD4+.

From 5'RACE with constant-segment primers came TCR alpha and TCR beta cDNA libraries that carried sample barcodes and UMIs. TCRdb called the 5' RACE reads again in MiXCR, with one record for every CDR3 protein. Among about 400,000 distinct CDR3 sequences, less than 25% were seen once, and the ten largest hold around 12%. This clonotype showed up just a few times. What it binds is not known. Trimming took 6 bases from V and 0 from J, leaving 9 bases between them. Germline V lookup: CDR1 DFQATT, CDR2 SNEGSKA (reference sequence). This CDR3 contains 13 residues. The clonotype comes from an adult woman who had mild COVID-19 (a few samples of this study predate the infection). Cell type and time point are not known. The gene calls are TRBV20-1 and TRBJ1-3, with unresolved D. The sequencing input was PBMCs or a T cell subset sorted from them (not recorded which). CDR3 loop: CSAQQFSGNTIYF. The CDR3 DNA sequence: TGCAGTGCCCAACAGTTCTCTGGAAACACCATATATTTT.